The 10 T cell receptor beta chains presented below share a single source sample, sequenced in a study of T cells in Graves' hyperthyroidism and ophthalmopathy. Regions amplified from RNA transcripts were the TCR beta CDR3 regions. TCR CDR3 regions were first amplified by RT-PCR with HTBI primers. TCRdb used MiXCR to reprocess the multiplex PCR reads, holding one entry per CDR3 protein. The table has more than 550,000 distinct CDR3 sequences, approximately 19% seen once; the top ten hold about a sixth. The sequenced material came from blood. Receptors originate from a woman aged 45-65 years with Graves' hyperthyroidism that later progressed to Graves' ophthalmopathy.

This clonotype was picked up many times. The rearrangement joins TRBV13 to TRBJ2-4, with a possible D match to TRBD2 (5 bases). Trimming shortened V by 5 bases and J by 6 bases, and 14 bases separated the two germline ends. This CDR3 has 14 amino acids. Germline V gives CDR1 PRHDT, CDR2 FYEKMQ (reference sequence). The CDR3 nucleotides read TGTGCCAGCAGCCTTCCGACGAGCGGAAACATTCAGTACTTC. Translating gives CASSLPTSGNIQYF.

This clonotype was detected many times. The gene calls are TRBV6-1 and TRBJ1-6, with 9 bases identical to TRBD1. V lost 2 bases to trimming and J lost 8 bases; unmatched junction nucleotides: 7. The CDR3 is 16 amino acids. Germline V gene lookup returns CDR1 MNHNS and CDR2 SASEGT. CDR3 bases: TGTGCCAGCAGTGAATGGGGCGGGACAGGGTATTCACCCCTCCACTTT. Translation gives CASSEWGGTGYSPLHF.

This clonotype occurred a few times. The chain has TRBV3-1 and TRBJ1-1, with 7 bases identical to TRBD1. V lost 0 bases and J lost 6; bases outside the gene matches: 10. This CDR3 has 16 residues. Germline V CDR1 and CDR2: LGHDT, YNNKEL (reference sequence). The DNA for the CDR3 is TGTGCCAGCAGCCAAGATAACAGGGGCGCCTTTCCTGAAGCTTTCTTT. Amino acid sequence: CASSQDNRGAFPEAFF.

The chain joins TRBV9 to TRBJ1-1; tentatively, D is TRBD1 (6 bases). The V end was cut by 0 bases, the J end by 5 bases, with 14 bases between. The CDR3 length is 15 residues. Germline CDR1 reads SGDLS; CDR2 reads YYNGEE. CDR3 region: CASSVEAGDPTEAFF. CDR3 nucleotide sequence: TGTGCCAGCAGCGTAGAGGCAGGGGATCCGACTGAAGCTTTCTTT.

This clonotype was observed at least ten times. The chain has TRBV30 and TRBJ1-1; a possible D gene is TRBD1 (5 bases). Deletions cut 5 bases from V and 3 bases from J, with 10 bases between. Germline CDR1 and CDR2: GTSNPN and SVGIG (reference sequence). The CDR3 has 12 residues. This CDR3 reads CAWSREDTEAFF. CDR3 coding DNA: TGTGCCTGGTCCAGGGAGGACACTGAAGCTTTCTTT.

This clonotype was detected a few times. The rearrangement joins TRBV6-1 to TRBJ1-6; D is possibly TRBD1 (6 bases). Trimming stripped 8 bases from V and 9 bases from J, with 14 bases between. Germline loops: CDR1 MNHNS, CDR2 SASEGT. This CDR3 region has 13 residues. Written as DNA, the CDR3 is TGTGCCAGCGAGGGGGAGAATGGTTCACCCCTCCACTTT. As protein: CASEGENGSPLHF.

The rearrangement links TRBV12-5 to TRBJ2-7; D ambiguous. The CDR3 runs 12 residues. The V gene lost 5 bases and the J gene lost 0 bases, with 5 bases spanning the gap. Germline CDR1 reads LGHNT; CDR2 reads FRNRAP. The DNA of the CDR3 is TGTGCTAGTGGTACGCTCTCCTACGAGCAGTACTTC. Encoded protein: CASGTLSYEQYF.

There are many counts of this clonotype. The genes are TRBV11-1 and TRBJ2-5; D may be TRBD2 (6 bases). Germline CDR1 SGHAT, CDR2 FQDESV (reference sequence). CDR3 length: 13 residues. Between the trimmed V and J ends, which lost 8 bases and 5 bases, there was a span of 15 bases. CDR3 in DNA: TGTGCCAGCCGCAGGGACTTACTGGAGACCCAGTACTTC. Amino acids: CASRRDLLETQYF.

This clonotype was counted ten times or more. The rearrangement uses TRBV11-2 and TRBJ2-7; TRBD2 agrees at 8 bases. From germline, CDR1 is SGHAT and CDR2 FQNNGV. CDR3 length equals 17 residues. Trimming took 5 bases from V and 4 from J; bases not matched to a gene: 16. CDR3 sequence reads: CASSPVKAIAGRYEQYF. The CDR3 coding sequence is TGTGCCAGCAGCCCCGTAAAGGCCATAGCGGGGAGGTACGAGCAGTACTTC. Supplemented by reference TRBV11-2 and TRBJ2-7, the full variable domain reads EAGVAQSPRYKIIEKRQSVAFWCNPISGHATLYWYQQILGQGPKLLIQFQNNGVVDDSQLPKDRFSAERLKGVDSTLKIQPAKLEDSAVYLCASSPVKAIAGRYEQYFGPGTRLTVT.

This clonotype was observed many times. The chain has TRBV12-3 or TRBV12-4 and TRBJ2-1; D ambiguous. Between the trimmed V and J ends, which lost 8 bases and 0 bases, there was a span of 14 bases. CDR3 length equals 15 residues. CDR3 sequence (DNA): TGTGCCAGCGACTTAGCTCGTAACTCCTACAATGAGCAGTTCTTC. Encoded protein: CASDLARNSYNEQFF.